This T cell receptor beta chain was recorded in a study of cytomegalovirus exposure and HLA in healthy donors. In the study overall: Out of 150 million to 200 million T cells, an earlier analysis found over 100 million unique TCR beta sequences in total.

The CDR3 loop spans 13 amino acids. Germline V gene lookup returns CDR1 SNHLY and CDR2 FYNNEI. The V and J ends lost 4 bases and 1 base respectively, with 7 bases between them. Amplification used 60 Vbeta primers and 13 Jbeta primers. Only in-frame clones appear in the TCRdb table, and some are missing; sequencing was by immunoSEQ multiplex PCR. The repertoire consists of about 190,000 clones, with roughly 82% occurring once and the leading ten covering 2.6%. The chain links TRBV2 to TRBJ1-1; D uncertain. The clonotype comes from a woman between 45 and 65 years old in good health and CMV-seropositive. The source material was PBMCs. CDR3 nucleotide sequence: TGTGCCAGCAGTGTAAGAGAGAACACTGAAGCTTTCTTT. As protein: CASSVRENTEAFF.